The source of this TCR beta chain is a study of PD-L1 blockade in urothelial cancer. Study in general: The authors examined blood 3 weeks (second dose) and 6 weeks after treatment start. Each blood sample yielded a median of about 130,000 T cells.

Findings and limits, study-wide: Patients with below-median pretreatment blood clonality survived longer.

This clone was seen once. Its antigen is unknown. Deletions cut 0 bases from V and 2 bases from J, with 8 bases between. CDR1 is LNHNV, CDR2 YYDKDF, per germline (reference sequence). This CDR3 is built from 14 residues. Here immunoSEQ multiplex PCR was the method, and the copy in TCRdb shows in-frame clones only, minus some. Among 55,000 to 70,000 clones listed, over 75% were seen once. Samples were collected from each patient before treatment and during treatment. Each patient gave between 1 and 8 of them in total. The source was PBMCs, collected around atezolizumab (anti-PD-L1) treatment. This clonotype originated in a man between 65 and 85 years old with urothelial cancer. The rearrangement joins TRBV15 to TRBJ2-7, with D perhaps matching TRBD1 (5 bases). CDR3: CATSRDRDTYEQYF. DNA of the CDR3: TGTGCCACCAGCAGAGACAGGGATACCTACGAGCAGTACTTC.